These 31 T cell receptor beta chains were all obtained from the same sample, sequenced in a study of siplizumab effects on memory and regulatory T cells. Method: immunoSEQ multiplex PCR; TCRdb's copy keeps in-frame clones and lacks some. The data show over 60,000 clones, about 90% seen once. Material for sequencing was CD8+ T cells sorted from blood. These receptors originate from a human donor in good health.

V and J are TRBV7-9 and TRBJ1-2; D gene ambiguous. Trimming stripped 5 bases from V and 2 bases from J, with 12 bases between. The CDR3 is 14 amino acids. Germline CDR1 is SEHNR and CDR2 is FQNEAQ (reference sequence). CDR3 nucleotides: TGTGCCAGCAGCCCCCCAGGACTCAACTATGGCTACACCTTC. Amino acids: CASSPPGLNYGYTF.

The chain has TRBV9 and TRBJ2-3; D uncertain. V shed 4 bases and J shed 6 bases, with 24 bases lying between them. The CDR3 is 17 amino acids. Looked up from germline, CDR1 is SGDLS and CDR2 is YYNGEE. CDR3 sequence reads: CASSPPPVRLAPDTQYF. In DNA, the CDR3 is TGTGCCAGCAGCCCCCCCCCGGTAAGGCTGGCCCCCGATACGCAGTATTTT. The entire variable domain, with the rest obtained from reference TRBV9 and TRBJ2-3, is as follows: DSGVTQTPKHLITATGQRVTLRCSPRSGDLSVYWYQQSLDQGLQFLIQYYNGEERAKGNILERFSAQQFPDLHSELNLSSLELGDSALYFCASSPPPVRLAPDTQYFGPGTRLTVL.

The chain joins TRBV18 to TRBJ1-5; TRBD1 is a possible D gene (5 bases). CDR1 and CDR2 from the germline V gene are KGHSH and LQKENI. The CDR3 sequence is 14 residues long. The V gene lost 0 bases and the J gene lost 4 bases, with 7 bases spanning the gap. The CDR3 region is CASSPPGGNQPQHF. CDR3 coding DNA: TGTGCCAGCTCACCACCCGGGGGGAATCAGCCCCAGCATTTT.

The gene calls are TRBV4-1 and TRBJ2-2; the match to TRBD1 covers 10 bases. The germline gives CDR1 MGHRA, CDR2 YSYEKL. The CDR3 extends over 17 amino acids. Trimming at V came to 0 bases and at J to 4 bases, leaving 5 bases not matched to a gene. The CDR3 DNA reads TGCGCCAGCAGCCAAGATCCGGGACAGGGGTTCACCGGGGAGCTGTTTTTT. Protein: CASSQDPGQGFTGELFF.

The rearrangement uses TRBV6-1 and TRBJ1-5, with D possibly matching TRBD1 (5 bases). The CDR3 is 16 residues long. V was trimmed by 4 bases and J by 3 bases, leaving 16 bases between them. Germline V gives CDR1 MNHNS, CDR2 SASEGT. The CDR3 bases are TGTGCCAGCAGTGGGAAAGACAGTGCGATCAATCAGCCCCAGCATTTT. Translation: CASSGKDSAINQPQHF.

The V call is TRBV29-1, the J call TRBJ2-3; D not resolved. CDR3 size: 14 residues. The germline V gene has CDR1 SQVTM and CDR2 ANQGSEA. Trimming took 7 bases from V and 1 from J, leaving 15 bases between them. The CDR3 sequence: CSALTVNGTDTQYF. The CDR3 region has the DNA TGCAGCGCCCTCACGGTAAACGGCACAGATACGCAGTATTTT.

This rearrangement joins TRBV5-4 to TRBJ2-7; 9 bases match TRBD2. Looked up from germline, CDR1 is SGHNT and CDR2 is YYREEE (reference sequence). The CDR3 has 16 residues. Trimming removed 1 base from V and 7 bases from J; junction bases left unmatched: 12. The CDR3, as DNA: TGTGCCAGCAGCTTGTACCCTAGCGGGGTGGTGGATGAGCAGTACTTC. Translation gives CASSLYPSGVVDEQYF.

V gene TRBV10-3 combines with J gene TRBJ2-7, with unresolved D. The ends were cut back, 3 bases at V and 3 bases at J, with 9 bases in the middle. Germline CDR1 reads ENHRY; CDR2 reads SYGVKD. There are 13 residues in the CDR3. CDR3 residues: CAISELLNYEQYF. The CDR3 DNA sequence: TGTGCCATCAGTGAACTACTTAACTACGAGCAGTACTTC.

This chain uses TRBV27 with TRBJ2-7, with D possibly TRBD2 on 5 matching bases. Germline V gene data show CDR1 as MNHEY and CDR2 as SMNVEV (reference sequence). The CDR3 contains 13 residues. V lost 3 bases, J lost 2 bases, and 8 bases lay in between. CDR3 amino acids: CASSLAGTYEQYF. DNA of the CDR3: TGTGCCAGCAGTTTGGCCGGGACCTACGAGCAGTACTTC.

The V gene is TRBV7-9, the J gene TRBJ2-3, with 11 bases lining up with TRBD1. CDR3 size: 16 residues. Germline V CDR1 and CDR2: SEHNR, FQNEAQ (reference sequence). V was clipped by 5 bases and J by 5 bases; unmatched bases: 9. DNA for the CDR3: TGTGCCAGCAGCGATGGGGGACAGGGGGTAAAAGATACGCAGTATTTT. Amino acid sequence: CASSDGGQGVKDTQYF.

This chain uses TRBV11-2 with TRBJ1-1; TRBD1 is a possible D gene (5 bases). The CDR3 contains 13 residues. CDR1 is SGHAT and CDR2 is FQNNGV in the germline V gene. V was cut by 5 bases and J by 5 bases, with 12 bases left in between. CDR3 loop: CASSQGIVTEAFF. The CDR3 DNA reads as TGTGCCAGCAGCCAGGGAATCGTAACTGAAGCTTTCTTT.

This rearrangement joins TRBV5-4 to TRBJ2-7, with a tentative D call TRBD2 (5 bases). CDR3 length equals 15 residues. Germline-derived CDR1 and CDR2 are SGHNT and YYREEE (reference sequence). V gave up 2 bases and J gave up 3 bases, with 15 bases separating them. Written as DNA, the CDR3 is TGTGCCAGCAGCTTCGCCCCCGGGGTCGGCTACGAGCAGTACTTC. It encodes CASSFAPGVGYEQYF.

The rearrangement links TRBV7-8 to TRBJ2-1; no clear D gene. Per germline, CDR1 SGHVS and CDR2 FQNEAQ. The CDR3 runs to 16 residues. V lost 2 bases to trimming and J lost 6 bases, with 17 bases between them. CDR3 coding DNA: TGTGCCAGCAGCTTATCCGGCTATAGTGGCTTCAATGAGCAGTTCTTC. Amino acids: CASSLSGYSGFNEQFF.

The CDR3 reads CASSQDPGPAPPHEQYF. In nucleotides, the CDR3 is TGCGCCAGCAGCCAAGATCCCGGGCCTGCCCCCCCCCACGAGCAGTACTTC. The chain couples TRBV4-1 to TRBJ2-7; D ambiguous. The ends were cut back, 0 bases at V and 5 bases at J, with 20 bases in the middle. This CDR3 comprises 17 residues. The germline gives CDR1 MGHRA, CDR2 YSYEKL.

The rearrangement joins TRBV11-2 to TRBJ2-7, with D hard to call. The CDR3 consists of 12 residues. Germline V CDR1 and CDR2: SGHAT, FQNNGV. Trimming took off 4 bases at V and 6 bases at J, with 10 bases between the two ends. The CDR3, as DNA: TGTGCCAGCAGCTCGACCCCCGTCGAGCAGTACTTC. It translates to CASSSTPVEQYF.

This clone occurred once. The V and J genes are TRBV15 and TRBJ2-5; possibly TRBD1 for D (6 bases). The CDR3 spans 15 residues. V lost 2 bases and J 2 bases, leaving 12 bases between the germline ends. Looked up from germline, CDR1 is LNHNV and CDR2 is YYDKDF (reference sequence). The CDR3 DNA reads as TGTGCCACCAGCAGATCTAGGGACATTCAAGAGACCCAGTACTTC. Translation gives CATSRSRDIQETQYF.

The CDR3 sequence is CASSQDGAGYTF. CDR3 bases: TGCGCCAGCAGCCAAGACGGGGCTGGCTACACCTTC. V usage is TRBV4-1 and J usage is TRBJ1-2; a weak D match, TRBD1 (5 bases). The CDR3 contains 12 residues. Germline V gene lookup returns CDR1 MGHRA and CDR2 YSYEKL. Between the trimmed V and J ends, which lost 0 bases and 7 bases, there was a span of 6 bases.

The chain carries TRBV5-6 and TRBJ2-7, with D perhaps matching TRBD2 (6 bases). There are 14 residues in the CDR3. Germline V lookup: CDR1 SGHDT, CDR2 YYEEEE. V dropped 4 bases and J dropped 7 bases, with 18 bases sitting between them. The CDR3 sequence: CASSAGTSLSEQYF. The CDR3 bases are TGTGCCAGCAGCGCCGGGACTTCCTTGTCGGAGCAGTACTTC.

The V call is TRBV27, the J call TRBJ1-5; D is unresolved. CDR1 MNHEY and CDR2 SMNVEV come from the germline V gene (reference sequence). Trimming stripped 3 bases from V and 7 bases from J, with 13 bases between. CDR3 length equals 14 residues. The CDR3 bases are TGTGCCAGCAGTTTGGTGGGTTCAGGACAGCCCCAGCATTTT. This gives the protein CASSLVGSGQPQHF.

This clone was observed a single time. CDR3 amino acids: CASSYGAGAFF. CDR3 in DNA: TGTGCCAGCAGTTACGGGGCCGGAGCTTTCTTT. This chain links TRBV6-5 with TRBJ1-1, with a possible D match to TRBD1 (5 bases). Germline CDR1 MNHEY, CDR2 SVGAGI. This CDR3 is built from 11 residues. The V and J ends lost 2 bases and 10 bases respectively, with 8 bases between them.

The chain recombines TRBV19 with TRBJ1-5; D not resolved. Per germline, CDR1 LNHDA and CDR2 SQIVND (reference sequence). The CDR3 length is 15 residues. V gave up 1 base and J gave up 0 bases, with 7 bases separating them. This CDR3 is CASSIVSGSNQPQHF. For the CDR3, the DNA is TGTGCCAGTAGTATAGTTAGTGGTAGCAATCAGCCCCAGCATTTT. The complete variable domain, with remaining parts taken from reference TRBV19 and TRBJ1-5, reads DGGITQSPKYLFRKEGQNVTLSCEQNLNHDAMYWYRQDPGQGLRLIYYSQIVNDFQKGDIAEGYSVSREKKESFPLTVTSAQKNPTAFYLCASSIVSGSNQPQHFGDGTRLSIL.

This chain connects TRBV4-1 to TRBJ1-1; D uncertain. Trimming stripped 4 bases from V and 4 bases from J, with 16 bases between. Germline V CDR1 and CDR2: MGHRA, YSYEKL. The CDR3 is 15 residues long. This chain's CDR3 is CASSLAPRAPTEAFF. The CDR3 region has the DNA TGCGCCAGCAGCCTAGCTCCGAGGGCGCCCACTGAAGCTTTCTTT.

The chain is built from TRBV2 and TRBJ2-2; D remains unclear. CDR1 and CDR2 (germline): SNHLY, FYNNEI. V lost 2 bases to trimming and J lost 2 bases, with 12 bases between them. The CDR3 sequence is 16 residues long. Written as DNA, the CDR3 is TGTGCCAGCAGTGAATATGGACGGGCAAACACCGGGGAGCTGTTTTTT. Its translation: CASSEYGRANTGELFF.

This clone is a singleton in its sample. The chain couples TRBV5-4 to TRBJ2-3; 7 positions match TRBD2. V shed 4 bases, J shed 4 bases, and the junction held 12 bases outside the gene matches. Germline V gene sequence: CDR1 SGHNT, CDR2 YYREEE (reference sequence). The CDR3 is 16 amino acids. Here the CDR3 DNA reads TGTGCCAGCAGCGCGCCTGCGGGGAGGGACGCAGATACGCAGTATTTT. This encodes CASSAPAGRDADTQYF.

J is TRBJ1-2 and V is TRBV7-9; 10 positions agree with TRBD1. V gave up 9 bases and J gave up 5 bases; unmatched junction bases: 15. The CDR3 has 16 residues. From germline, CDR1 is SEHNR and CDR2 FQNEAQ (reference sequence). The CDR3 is CARRTIGQGESYGYTF. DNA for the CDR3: TGTGCCAGAAGAACCATCGGACAGGGGGAATCGTATGGCTACACCTTC.

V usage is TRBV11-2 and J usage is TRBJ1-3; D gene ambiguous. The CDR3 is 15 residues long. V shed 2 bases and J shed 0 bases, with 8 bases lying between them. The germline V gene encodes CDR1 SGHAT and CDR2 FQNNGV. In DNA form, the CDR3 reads TGTGCCAGCAGCTTACCGGGCTACTCTGGAAACACCATATATTTT. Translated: CASSLPGYSGNTIYF.

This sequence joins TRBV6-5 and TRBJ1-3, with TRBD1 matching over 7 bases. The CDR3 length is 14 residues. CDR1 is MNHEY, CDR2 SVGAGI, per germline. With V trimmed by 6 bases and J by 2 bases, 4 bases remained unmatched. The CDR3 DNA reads TGTGCCAGCAGAGACAGGGATCCTGGAAACACCATATATTTT. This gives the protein CASRDRDPGNTIYF.

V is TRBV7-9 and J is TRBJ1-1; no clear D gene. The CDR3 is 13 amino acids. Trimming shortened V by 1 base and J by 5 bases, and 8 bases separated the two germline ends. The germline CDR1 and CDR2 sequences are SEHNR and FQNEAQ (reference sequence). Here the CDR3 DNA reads TGTGCCAGCAGCTTAGGGGTACGAACTGAAGCTTTCTTT. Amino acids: CASSLGVRTEAFF.

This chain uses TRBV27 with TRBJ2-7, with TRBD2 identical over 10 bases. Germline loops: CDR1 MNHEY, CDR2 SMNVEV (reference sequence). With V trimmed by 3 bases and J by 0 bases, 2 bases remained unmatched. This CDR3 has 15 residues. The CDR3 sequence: CASSLASGSSYEQYF. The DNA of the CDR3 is TGTGCCAGCAGTTTGGCTAGCGGGAGCTCCTACGAGCAGTACTTC.

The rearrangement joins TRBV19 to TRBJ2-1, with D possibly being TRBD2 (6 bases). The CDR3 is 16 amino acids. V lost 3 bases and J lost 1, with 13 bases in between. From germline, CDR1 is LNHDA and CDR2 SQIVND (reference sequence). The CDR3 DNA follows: TGTGCCAGTAGTATCTACGCGGGGAGATCCTACAATGAGCAGTTCTTC. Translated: CASSIYAGRSYNEQFF.

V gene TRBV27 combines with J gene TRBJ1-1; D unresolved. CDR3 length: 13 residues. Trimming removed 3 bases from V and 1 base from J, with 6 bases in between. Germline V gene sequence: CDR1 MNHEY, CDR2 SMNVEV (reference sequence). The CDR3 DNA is TGTGCCAGCAGTTTTTCGCAGAACACTGAAGCTTTCTTT. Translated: CASSFSQNTEAFF.